This record covers a single TCR beta chain. Its target is not known. The 5'RACE method, run with constant-segment primers, produced TCR alpha and TCR beta cDNA libraries (carrying sample barcodes and UMIs). TCRdb passed the 5' RACE reads through MiXCR, listing each CDR3 protein once. This sample carries 470,000 or so distinct CDR3 sequences, around 19% of them seen once, and the ten largest clones take about 8.8%. This CDR3 has 14 amino acids. V lost 6 bases to trimming and J lost 5 bases; unmatched junction nucleotides: 6. The germline V gene encodes CDR1 MNHNY and CDR2 SVGAGI (reference sequence). This sample was taken from a study of T-cell memory formation after mild COVID-19. Overall study context: Clusters of TCRs were largely donor specific. The study's findings and limits: Some responding clones appeared in pre-infection memory, suggesting cross-reactive memory joined.

The rearrangement joins TRBV6-6 to TRBJ1-4; the match to TRBD1 covers 7 bases. The source is an adult woman who had mild COVID-19 (a few samples of this study predate the infection). Cell type and time point are not known. Sequenced material: PBMCs or a T cell subset sorted from them (not recorded which). This chain's CDR3 is CASRFGQDNEKLFF. As DNA, the CDR3 is TGTGCCAGCAGATTTGGACAGGACAATGAAAAACTGTTTTTT.